The source of this T cell receptor (beta chain) is a study of breast tumors, draining lymph nodes, adjacent tissues. Axillary draining lymph nodes of breast cancer patients supplied the node samples. In TCRdb, the multiplex PCR reads were re-called with MiXCR into one record per CDR3 protein. This table holds 200,000 to 250,000 distinct CDR3 sequences, roughly a third found once. The receptor was derived from a female donor with breast cancer. Some clones in this sample may be carry-over from other donors' samples. Input material: axillary lymph node tissue.

The CDR3 DNA follows: TGTGCCAGCAGAGTAGGGTCGGGGGCCAACGTCCTGACTTTC. Protein sequence: CASRVGSGANVLTF. This chain connects TRBV6-1 to TRBJ2-6; no clear D. V was cut by 6 bases and J by 4 bases, with 10 bases left in between. Germline loops: CDR1 MNHNS, CDR2 SASEGT. This CDR3 spans 14 amino acids.